Included here is one T cell receptor (beta chain) sequence, with context. The target antigen is unknown. The entry originates in a study of Ad26.COV2.S vaccination and SARS-CoV-2 variants. Across the whole study: The study gave Ad26.COV2.S intramuscularly, once or twice 56 days apart. Study observations and caveats: The authors reported substantial breadth in spike-specific CD8+ and CD4+ T cell responses after vaccination. Overall T cell responses may have been underestimated by the analyses of TCR breadth and depth.

Data came from immunoSEQ multiplex PCR; TCRdb stores just in-frame clones and leaves some out. Of some 390,000 clones listed, around nine tenths were seen once; the top ten hold under 2%. Germline-derived CDR1 and CDR2 are LGHNT and FRNRAP. The V end lost 0 bases, the J end lost 5 bases, and 13 bases lay between the germline ends. This CDR3 spans 16 amino acids. Treatment in this sample: 15 to 20 received Ad26.COV2.S at low or high dose, single or two shots; about 5 received placebo; per-sample allocation not given. At day 63 after the first vaccine or placebo injection, samples were drawn. The chain joins TRBV12-5 to TRBJ2-2; D perhaps matches TRBD2 (6 bases). This sequence originates from a person aged 18-65 years who received the Ad26.COV2.S COVID-19 vaccine or a placebo. The sequenced sample was peripheral blood, obtained in a trial of Ad26.COV2.S vaccine versus placebo. CDR3 DNA: TGTGCTAGTGGTTTGGTCGGAGGGCCGGGGACCGGGGAGCTGTTTTTT. Amino acids: CASGLVGGPGTGELFF.